Included here is one T cell receptor (beta chain) sequence, with context. Its antigen is still unknown. Base qualities are not provided; no much larger clone lies one nucleotide away. Donors were healthy HIV-negative adults with no recently reported acute infections or vaccinations. Every donor was a Caucasian adult residing in Nashville, Tennessee, USA. CD4+ T cells were enriched by magnetic negative selection, after which naive cells were positively selected on CD45RA and the negative fraction was taken as the memory subset. Blood was collected by leukapheresis, and PBMCs were isolated by Ficoll-Histopaque density gradient centrifugation and then cryopreserved in liquid nitrogen vapor phase. Analytical flow cytometry was used to check the purity and quantity of each magnetically sorted T cell population. From each sorted fraction, genomic DNA was isolated and quantified by UV absorbance on a Nanodrop 2000c.

Using the deep immunoSEQ assay, multiplex PCR amplified TCR CDR3 regions from genomic DNA. Extracted genomic DNA from each cell subset was spread evenly across all wells of several immunoSEQ 96-well plates, with each plate serving as a replicate. For sorted subsets, each replicate PCR was loaded with approximately 200 ng genomic DNA, equivalent to roughly 30,000 T cell genomes. The purified libraries were quantified using a Qubit 3.0 fluorometer, sized with a Bioanalyzer 2100, and then quantified again using the KAPA Library Quantification kit. A separate single-read 150-cycle Illumina NextSeq 550 flow cell was used to sequence each immunoSEQ 96-well plate. Per the source publication's procedure: Because the immunoSEQ output held only junctional sequences and lacked quality scores, the filtering could not match the filtering applied to full-length reads. To assign V/J genes and CDR3, sequences were annotated using PyIR, a Python wrapper for IgBLAST v1.9, with IMGT germline references. Any read was removed if the V/J assignment was weak (E-value above 1e-6), the CDR3 was missing, or the read contained stop codons, out-of-frame junctions, or ambiguous translated residues. V3J clonotypes were defined by identical inferred V gene, J gene, and CDR3 amino acid sequence. Percentage overlap between repertoires was computed as shared unique clonotypes divided by the size of the smaller repertoire. Richness of each repertoire was evaluated using RTK rarefaction, the Chao1 estimator, and Recon v2.1 estimates of unobserved clonotypes. Generation probabilities were computed with OLGA for all TCRbeta clonotypes obtained by the gDNA method from a handful of donors. Held by TCRdb, this immuneACCESS table contains in-frame sequences only and omits some clones. Under half of the omission traces to an unresolved V gene where checked; the cause of the rest is unknown. V, J and clone size reflect that table, while D and trimming were determined from the DNA. This sample gives about 1.5 million clones in total; roughly 96% of them show up just once. The ten largest clones take up more than 0.9% of the sample.

The source of the sample is a study of shared clonotypes between healthy human individuals (dated by TCRdb to the early 2020s). In the study overall: The cohort included three men and two women between 18 and 49 years of age. For each donor, CD4 naive and CD4 memory were each run on three plates, CD8 naive on two plates, and CD8 memory on one plate. To estimate repertoire size and how much clonotype sharing occurs between individuals, the study deeply sequenced the blood TCR repertoires of five healthy adults. Different laboratories and diverse techniques were used to prepare libraries and sequence TCR repertoires, to increase sequencing depth and limit assay-specific biases. Between about 0.94 and 10 billion PBMCs per donor were obtained by leukapheresis. Overall results and qualifications from the work: Pairwise subsampling indicated that sequencing depth was expected to affect the degree of clonotype sharing among donors. The genetic and exposure-history diversity represented was limited by the small number of donors. Across a few donors, about 5.2% of naive CD4, roughly 3.5% of naive CD8, 2.3% of memory CD4, and over 0.35% of memory CD8 clonotypes were shared. Sampling was limited to blood, and TCR repertoires in tissue likely differ from TCR repertoires in blood. Compared with non-shared clonotypes, the clonotypes found in all four sorted-subset donors had higher generation probabilities. Estimated clonotype richness was generally larger for naive than for memory subsets. Incomplete sequencing was indicated by rarefaction of sorted-subset datasets, despite the large sequencing depth.

CDR1 MNHEY and CDR2 SVGAGI are derived from the germline V gene. The CDR3 covers 15 residues, taking in both the cysteine and the phenylalanine. Only the CDR3 portion is preserved as DNA: 45 bases, with reading frame beginning at the first base. V is shortened by 0 bases, J by 8 bases, and the region joining them spans 13 bases. The sequencing sample was made of naive CD4+ T cells sorted from blood. The cell subset or site label, as the study defines it: CD45RA+ positively selected. The chain is encoded by TRBV6-5 joined to TRBJ1-4; no D gene call is confident. The sequence was obtained from a man aged 25-45 years in good health. The CDR3 loop reads CASSYSLIGREKLFF. The DNA sequence is given as TGTGCCAGCAGTTACTCCTTAATTGGTAGAGAAAAACTGTTTTTT.